The entry below gives a single T cell receptor (beta chain) sequence along with its context. Its antigen remains unknown. The same CDR3 also results from other DNA sequences found in this sample. Produced via immunoSEQ multiplex PCR; TCRdb's table is partial and in-frame only. The profile shows around 140,000 clones, almost 95% of them singletons. Second doses that came at about 4 or about 12 weeks were put together. The data were obtained in a study of T cell responses to AZD1222 COVID-19 vaccine. Findings and caveats of the study: Nearly half of spike-specific TCRs reportedly target variant regions that are unmutated in the B.1.351 and B.1.1.7 variants.

The CDR3 consists of 15 residues. Per germline, CDR1 SGHAT and CDR2 FQNNGV. V lost 1 base, J lost 3 bases, and 3 bases stayed unmatched. The rearrangement uses TRBV11-2 and TRBJ2-3, with TRBD2 matching 8 bases. The specimen was peripheral blood, collected 28 days after the second AZD1222 dose. The clonotype was recovered from an adult who received the AZD1222 COVID-19 vaccine. The CDR3 region is CASSLVGGGTDTQYF. The CDR3 DNA reads TGTGCCAGCAGCTTAGTCGGCGGGGGGACAGATACGCAGTATTTT.